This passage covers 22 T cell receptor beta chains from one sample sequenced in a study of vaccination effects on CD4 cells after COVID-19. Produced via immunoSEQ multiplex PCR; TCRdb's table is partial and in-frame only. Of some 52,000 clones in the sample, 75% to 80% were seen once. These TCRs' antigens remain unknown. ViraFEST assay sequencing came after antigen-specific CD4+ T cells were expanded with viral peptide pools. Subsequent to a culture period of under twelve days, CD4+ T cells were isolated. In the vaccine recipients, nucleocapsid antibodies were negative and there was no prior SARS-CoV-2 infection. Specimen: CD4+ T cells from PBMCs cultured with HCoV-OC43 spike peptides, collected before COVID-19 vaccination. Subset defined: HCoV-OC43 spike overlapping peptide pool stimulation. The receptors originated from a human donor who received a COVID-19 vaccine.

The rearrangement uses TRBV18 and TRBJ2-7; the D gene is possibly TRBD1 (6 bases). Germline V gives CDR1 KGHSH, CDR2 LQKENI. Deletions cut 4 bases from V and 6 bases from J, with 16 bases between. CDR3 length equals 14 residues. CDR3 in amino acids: CASSLALDSLEQYV. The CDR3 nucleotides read TGTGCCAGCTCACTGGCCTTGGACAGTCTCGAGCAGTACGTC.

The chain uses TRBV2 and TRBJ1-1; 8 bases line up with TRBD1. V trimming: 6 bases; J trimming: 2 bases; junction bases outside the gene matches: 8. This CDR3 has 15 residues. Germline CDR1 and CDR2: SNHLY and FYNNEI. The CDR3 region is CASRDSGQGNTEAFF. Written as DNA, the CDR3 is TGTGCCAGCAGGGACTCCGGACAGGGAAACACTGAAGCTTTCTTT.

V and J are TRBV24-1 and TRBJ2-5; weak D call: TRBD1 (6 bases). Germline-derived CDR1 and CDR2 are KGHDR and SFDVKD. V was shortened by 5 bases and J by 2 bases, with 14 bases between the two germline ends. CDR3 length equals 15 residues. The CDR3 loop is CATSAWDTRQETQYF. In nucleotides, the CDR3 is TGTGCCACCAGTGCCTGGGACACGCGGCAAGAGACCCAGTACTTC.

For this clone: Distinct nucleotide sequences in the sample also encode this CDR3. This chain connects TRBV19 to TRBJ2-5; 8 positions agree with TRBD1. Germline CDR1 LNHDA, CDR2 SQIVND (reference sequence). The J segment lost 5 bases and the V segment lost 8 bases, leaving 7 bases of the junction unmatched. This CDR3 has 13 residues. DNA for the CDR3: TGTGCCAGTTCGGACAGGGCGCGGGAGACCCAGTACTTC. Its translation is CASSDRARETQYF.

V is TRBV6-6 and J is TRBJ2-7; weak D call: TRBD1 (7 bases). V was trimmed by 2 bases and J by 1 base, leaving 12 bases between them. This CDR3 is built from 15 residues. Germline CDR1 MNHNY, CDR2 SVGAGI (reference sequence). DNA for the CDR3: TGTGCCAGCAGTTACGAGACAGGGAGGTCCTACGAGCAGTACGTC. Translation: CASSYETGRSYEQYV.

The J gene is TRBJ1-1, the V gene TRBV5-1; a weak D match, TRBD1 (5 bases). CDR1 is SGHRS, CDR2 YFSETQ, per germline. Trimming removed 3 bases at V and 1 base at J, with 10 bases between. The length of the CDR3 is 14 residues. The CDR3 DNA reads TGCGCCAGCAGCTCGGGACGGGCGAACACTGAAGCTTTCTTT. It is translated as CASSSGRANTEAFF.

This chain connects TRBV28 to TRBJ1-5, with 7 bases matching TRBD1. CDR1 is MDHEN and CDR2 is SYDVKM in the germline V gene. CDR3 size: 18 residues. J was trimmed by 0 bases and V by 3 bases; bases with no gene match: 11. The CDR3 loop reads CASSFPRGTVGSNQPQHF. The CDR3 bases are TGTGCCAGCAGTTTCCCCCGAGGGACAGTAGGTAGCAATCAGCCCCAGCATTTT.

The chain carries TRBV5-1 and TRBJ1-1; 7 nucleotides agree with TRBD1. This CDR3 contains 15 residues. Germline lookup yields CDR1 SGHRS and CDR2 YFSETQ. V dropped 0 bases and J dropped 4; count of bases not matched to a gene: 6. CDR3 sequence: CASSLAGTVGTEAFF. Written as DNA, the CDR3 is TGCGCCAGCAGCTTGGCCGGGACAGTGGGCACTGAAGCTTTCTTT.

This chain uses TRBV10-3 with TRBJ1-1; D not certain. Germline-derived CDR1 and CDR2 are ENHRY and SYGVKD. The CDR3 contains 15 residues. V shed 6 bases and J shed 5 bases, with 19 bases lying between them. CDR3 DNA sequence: TGTGCCATCAGGGAGCCCCGGGAGGTCGGGACTGAAGCTTTCTTT. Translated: CAIREPREVGTEAFF.

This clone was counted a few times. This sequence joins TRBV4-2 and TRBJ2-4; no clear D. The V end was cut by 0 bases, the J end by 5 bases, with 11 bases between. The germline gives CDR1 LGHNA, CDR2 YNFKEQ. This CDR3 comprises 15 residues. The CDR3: CASSQERVPENIQYF. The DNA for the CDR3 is TGTGCCAGCAGCCAAGAACGGGTACCGGAAAACATTCAGTACTTC.

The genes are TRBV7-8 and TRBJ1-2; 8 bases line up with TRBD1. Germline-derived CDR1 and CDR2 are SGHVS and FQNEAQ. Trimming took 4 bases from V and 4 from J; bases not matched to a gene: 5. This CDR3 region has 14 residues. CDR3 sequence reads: CASSSSGGSYGYTF. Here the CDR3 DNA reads TGTGCCAGCAGCTCATCAGGGGGCTCCTATGGCTACACCTTC. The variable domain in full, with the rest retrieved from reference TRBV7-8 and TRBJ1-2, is GAGVSQSPRYKVAKRGQDVALRCDPISGHVSLFWYQQALGQGPEFLTYFQNEAQLDKSGLPSDRFFAERPEGSVSTLKIQRTQQEDSAVYLCASSSSGGSYGYTFGSGTRLTVV.

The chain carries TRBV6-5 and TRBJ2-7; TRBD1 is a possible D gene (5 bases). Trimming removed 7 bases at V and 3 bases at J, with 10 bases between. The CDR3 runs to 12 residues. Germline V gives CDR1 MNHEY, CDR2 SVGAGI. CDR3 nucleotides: TGTGCCAGCAAGGACACCGGCTACGAGCAGTACGTC. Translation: CASKDTGYEQYV.

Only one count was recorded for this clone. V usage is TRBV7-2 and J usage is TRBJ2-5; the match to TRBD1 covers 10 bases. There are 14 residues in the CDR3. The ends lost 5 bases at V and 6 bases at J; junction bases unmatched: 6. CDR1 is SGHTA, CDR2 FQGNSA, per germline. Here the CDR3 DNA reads TGTGCCAGCAGCGCCGGGACAGGGGCGAAGACCCAGTACTTC. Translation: CASSAGTGAKTQYF.

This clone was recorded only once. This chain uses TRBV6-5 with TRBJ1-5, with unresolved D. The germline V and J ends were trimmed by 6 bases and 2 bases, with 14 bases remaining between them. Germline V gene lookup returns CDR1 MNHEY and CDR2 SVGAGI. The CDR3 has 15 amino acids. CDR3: CASSPRFVGNQPQHF. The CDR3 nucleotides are TGTGCCAGCAGCCCCCGATTTGTGGGCAATCAGCCCCAGCATTTT.

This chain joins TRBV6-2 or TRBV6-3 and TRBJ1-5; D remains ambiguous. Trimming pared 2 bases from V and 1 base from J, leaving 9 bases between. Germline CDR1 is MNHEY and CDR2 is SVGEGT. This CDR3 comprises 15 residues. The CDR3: CASSYQGSSNQPQHF. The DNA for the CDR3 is TGTGCCAGCAGTTACCAAGGGTCGAGCAATCAGCCCCAGCATTTT.

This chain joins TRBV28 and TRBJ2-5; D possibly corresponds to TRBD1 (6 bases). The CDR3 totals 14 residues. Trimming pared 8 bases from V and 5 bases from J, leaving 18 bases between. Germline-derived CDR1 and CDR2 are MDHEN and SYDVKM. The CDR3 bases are TGTGCCAGCTTTGATGGGGGCCCCAGGGAGACCCAGTACTTC. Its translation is CASFDGGPRETQYF.

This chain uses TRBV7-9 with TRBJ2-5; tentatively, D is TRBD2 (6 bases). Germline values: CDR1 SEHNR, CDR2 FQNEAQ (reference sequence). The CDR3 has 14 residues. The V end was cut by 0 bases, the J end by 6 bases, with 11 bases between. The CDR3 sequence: CASSLAGAGKTQYF. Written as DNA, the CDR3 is TGTGCCAGCAGCTTAGCTGGGGCGGGGAAGACCCAGTACTTC.

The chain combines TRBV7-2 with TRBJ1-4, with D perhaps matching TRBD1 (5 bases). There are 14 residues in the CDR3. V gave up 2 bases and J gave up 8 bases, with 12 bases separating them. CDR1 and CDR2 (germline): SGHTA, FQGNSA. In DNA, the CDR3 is TGTGCCAGCAGCTTACGGCAGGGTAACGAAAAACTGTTTTTT. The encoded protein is CASSLRQGNEKLFF.

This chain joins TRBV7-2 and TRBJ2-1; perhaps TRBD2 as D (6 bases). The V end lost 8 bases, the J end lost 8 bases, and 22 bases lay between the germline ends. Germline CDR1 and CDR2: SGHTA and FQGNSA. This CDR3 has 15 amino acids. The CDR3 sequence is CASQKPGLRVDEQFF. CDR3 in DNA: TGTGCCAGCCAAAAGCCGGGACTCAGGGTCGATGAGCAGTTCTTC.

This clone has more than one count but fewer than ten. DNA for the CDR3: TGCGCCAGCAGCTTTACCGGGACAGGGAGGTCCTATAATTCACCCCTCCACTTT. This codes for CASSFTGTGRSYNSPLHF. This chain connects TRBV5-1 to TRBJ1-6, with 9 bases lining up with TRBD1. Germline CDR1 reads SGHRS; CDR2 reads YFSETQ. The CDR3 length is 18 residues. V lost 2 bases and J lost 1; bases outside the gene matches: 7. Complete variable domain (other parts from reference TRBV5-1 and TRBJ1-6): KAGVTQTPRYLIKTRGQQVTLSCSPISGHRSVSWYQQTPGQGLQFLFEYFSETQRNKGNFPGRFSGRQFSNSRSEMNVSTLELGDSALYLCASSFTGTGRSYNSPLHFGNGTRLTVT.

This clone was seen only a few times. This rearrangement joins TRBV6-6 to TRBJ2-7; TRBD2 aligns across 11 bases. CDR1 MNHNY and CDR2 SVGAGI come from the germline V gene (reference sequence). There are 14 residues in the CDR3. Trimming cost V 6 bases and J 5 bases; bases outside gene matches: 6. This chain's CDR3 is CASSRTSGRHEQYV. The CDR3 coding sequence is TGTGCCAGCAGCCGAACTAGCGGGAGACACGAGCAGTACGTC.

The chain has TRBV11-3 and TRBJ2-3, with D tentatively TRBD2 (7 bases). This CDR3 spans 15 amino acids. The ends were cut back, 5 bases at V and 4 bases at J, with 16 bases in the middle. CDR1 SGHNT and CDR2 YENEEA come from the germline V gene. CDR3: CASSLRAGASDTQYF. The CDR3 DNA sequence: TGTGCCAGCAGCCTAAGGGCGGGGGCCTCAGATACGCAGTATTTT.